This record covers a single T cell receptor beta chain. Its antigen is not known. These data are taken from a study of T cell responses to AZD1222 COVID-19 vaccine. As for the study in general: Analyses pooled second doses at about 4 or about 12 weeks.

Study results and caveats: Elevations in Spike-specific TCR breadth and depth followed administration of two AZD1222 doses. Regions 160-218 and 743-854 dominated among vaccine-associated CD4 TCRs spanning spike. In a largely white British group with more females than males, clonal diversity was possibly underestimated.

Here immunoSEQ multiplex PCR was the method, and the copy in TCRdb shows in-frame clones only, minus some. The table includes around 100,000 clones, roughly four fifths detected once. CDR1 is MGHRA, CDR2 YSYEKL, per germline. V gave up 3 bases and J gave up 5 bases; unmatched junction bases: 5. CDR3 size: 15 residues. This receptor was obtained from an adult in good health. The chain joins TRBV4-1 to TRBJ2-7; 12 bases fit TRBD2. This sample comprised peripheral blood, obtained on day 0 of AZD1222 vaccination. CDR3 in amino acids: CASSHRLAGVHEQYF. The DNA of the CDR3 is TGCGCCAGCAGCCACCGACTAGCGGGAGTTCACGAGCAGTACTTC.